This entry describes one T cell receptor beta chain. The data were obtained in a study of regulatory T cells in long-lasting Graves disease. CDR3 regions were amplified by Arm-PCR using iRepertoire HTBI primers to build TCR beta libraries. One entry per CDR3 protein, called by TCRdb with MiXCR from the multiplex PCR reads. The sample includes 350,000 to 550,000 distinct CDR3 sequences, under 15% of them seen just once. The time point: newly diagnosed GD, antithyroid drugs for less than 3 months. Generation of the TCR library employed RNA extracted from PBMCs. The same specimen was also included in a second study, on T cells in Graves' hyperthyroidism and ophthalmopathy. That source notes: HTBI primers were employed in a first-round RT-PCR of the TCR CDR3.

Sample: peripheral blood mononuclear cells (PBMCs), taken at new diagnosis, from a patient treated with antithyroid drugs. The origin of this receptor is a young woman with Graves disease.

CDR3 sequence reads: CASSLDRLAGGFRETQYF. CDR3 coding DNA: TGTGCCAGCAGCTTAGATCGGCTAGCGGGAGGGTTTCGAGAGACCCAGTACTTC. The V gene is TRBV7-8, the J gene TRBJ2-5; 12 positions agree with TRBD2. The CDR3 has 18 amino acids. Per germline, CDR1 SGHVS and CDR2 FQNEAQ. Germline trimming cut 1 base from V and 4 bases from J; bases unmatched to any gene: 10.